This record concerns one T cell receptor (beta chain) sequence. This specimen belongs to a study of technical replicates of blood from a few donors. CDR1 is MNHNY, CDR2 SVGAGI, per germline (reference sequence). Trimming took 7 bases from V and 3 from J, leaving 11 bases between them. The CDR3 has 13 amino acids. Clones were read by immunoSEQ multiplex PCR, and TCRdb kept only the in-frame ones, dropping some. Here the sample spans tens of thousands of clones, 91% being singletons. The clonotype was recovered from a human donor in good health. Some clones in this sample may be carry-over from other donors' samples. The V gene is TRBV6-6, the J gene TRBJ2-3; possible D gene TRBD2, 5 bases. The specimen sequenced was T cells isolated from PBMCs. The CDR3 protein is CASNPRGTDTQYF. The CDR3 nucleotides are TGTGCCAGCAATCCTCGCGGGACAGATACGCAGTATTTT.